The 12 T cell receptor beta chains presented below share a single source sample, sequenced in a study of control samples from healthy donors and cancer patients. Only in-frame clones appear in the TCRdb table, and some are missing; sequencing was by immunoSEQ multiplex PCR. The data show 130,000 or so clones, more than 80% seen once. Input material: blood. The receptors stem from a man aged 45-65 years in good health.

The V call is TRBV11-2, the J call TRBJ2-1; 12 bases are a match to TRBD2. The junction had 7 bases not matched to a gene; V was cut back by 3 bases and J by 7 bases. This CDR3 comprises 16 residues. Germline V CDR1 and CDR2: SGHAT, FQNNGV. As DNA, the CDR3 is TGTGCCAGCAGCTTCGACCTAGCGGGGGGGCGGAATGAGCAGTTCTTC. Translation: CASSFDLAGGRNEQFF.

The chain is built from TRBV2 and TRBJ2-2; a weak D match, TRBD1 (5 bases). The germline gives CDR1 SNHLY, CDR2 FYNNEI. V was clipped by 2 bases and J by 4 bases, with 11 bases between them. This CDR3 has 15 residues. Here the CDR3 DNA reads TGTGCCAGCAGTGAAAGGGGCAGCCTCACCGGGGAGCTGTTTTTT. It is translated as CASSERGSLTGELFF.

The V call is TRBV3-1 (or the pseudogene TRBV3-2), the J call TRBJ2-3, with 8 nucleotides matching TRBD1. Germline V gene lookup returns CDR1 LGHDT and CDR2 YNNKEL (reference sequence). V dropped 4 bases and J dropped 7; count of bases not matched to a gene: 7. CDR3 length: 14 residues. CDR3: CASSPDRVENTQYF. DNA for the CDR3: TGTGCCAGCAGCCCGGACAGGGTCGAGAATACGCAGTATTTT.

The chain joins TRBV5-1 to TRBJ1-2; D call uncertain. The V and J ends lost 0 bases and 6 bases respectively, with 12 bases between them. The CDR3 consists of 14 residues. Per the germline V gene, CDR1 is SGHRS and CDR2 is YFSETQ. DNA for the CDR3: TGCGCCAGCAGCTTGGCCGGGCCCCAGAATGGCTACACCTTC. It translates to CASSLAGPQNGYTF.

The CDR3 region is CASSSGGGYTF. The DNA of the CDR3 is TGTGCCAGCAGTTCCGGGGGGGGCTACACCTTC. The chain carries TRBV5-8 and TRBJ1-2; possible D gene TRBD1, 5 bases. The V end lost 5 bases, the J end lost 8 bases, and 10 bases lay between the germline ends. This CDR3 is built from 11 residues. Germline CDR1 and CDR2: SGHTS and YDEGEE.

V usage is TRBV5-1 and J usage is TRBJ2-2; 11 bases are a match to TRBD2. J was trimmed by 7 bases and V by 0 bases; bases with no gene match: 2. Germline values: CDR1 SGHRS, CDR2 YFSETQ. The CDR3 is 15 residues long. CDR3 loop: CASSLASGGRGELFF. The CDR3 DNA follows: TGCGCCAGCAGCTTGGCTAGCGGGGGGCGCGGGGAGCTGTTTTTT.

The rearrangement joins TRBV30 to TRBJ1-6; D uncertain. CDR3 length equals 14 residues. Germline V gene data show CDR1 as GTSNPN and CDR2 as SVGIG (reference sequence). V lost 0 bases and J lost 7, with 10 bases in between. CDR3 sequence (DNA): TGTGCCTGGAGTGTAACGGTAGGGAATTCACCCCTCCACTTT. Its protein product is CAWSVTVGNSPLHF.

On this clone: Other DNA sequences within the sample encode an identical CDR3. V is TRBV10-3 and J is TRBJ1-2, with D perhaps matching TRBD1 (6 bases). V was pared by 6 bases and J by 8 bases, with 19 bases between. Per germline, CDR1 ENHRY and CDR2 SYGVKD. CDR3 length: 14 residues. For the CDR3, the DNA is TGTGCCATCAGCGAGGATGGGGGGGCGGGGGGCTACACCTTC. Its protein is CAISEDGGAGGYTF.

This clone was found a few times. V gene TRBV7-2 combines with J gene TRBJ1-1; TRBD1 is a possible D gene (5 bases). V was cut by 3 bases and J by 3 bases, with 14 bases left in between. Germline V gives CDR1 SGHTA, CDR2 FQGNSA. CDR3 length equals 15 residues. The CDR3 loop reads CASSFARQGDTEAFF. The CDR3 DNA reads TGTGCCAGCAGCTTCGCCCGGCAGGGCGACACTGAAGCTTTCTTT.

The chain uses TRBV2 and TRBJ1-2, with a possible D match to TRBD1 (6 bases). CDR3 size: 15 residues. From germline, CDR1 is SNHLY and CDR2 FYNNEI. The germline V and J ends were trimmed by 3 bases and 5 bases, with 16 bases remaining between them. The CDR3 protein is CASSETGQPFYGYTF. Here the CDR3 DNA reads TGTGCCAGCAGTGAGACAGGACAGCCGTTTTATGGCTACACCTTC. The entire variable domain, with the rest obtained from reference TRBV2 and TRBJ1-2, is as follows: EPEVTQTPSHQVTQMGQEVILRCVPISNHLYFYWYRQILGQKVEFLVSFYNNEISEKSEIFDDQFSVERPDGSNFTLKIRSTKLEDSAMYFCASSETGQPFYGYTFGSGTRLTVV.

The J gene is TRBJ1-5, the V gene TRBV19, with D maybe TRBD1 (5 bases). Germline V gene data show CDR1 as LNHDA and CDR2 as SQIVND (reference sequence). V was shortened by 5 bases and J by 6 bases, with 11 bases between the two germline ends. The CDR3 length is 13 residues. In DNA form, the CDR3 reads TGTGCCAGTAGTCATCAGGGAATTCAGCCCCAGCATTTT. Protein sequence: CASSHQGIQPQHF.

The chain has TRBV19 and TRBJ1-1; possible D gene TRBD1, 5 bases. The CDR3 is 13 residues long. V lost 9 bases and J lost 6, with 17 bases in between. Germline assignment: CDR1 LNHDA and CDR2 SQIVND (reference sequence). The CDR3 loop reads CASRVAGISEAFF. The CDR3 DNA is TGTGCCAGCAGGGTTGCCGGAATCTCTGAAGCTTTCTTT.